These 2 T cell receptor beta chains came from one sample sequenced in a study of identifying expanded T cells in peripheral blood. Assay: immunoSEQ multiplex PCR; the TCRdb copy retains only in-frame clones and omits some. The table includes 50,000 to 60,000 clones, 65% to 90% detected once. Material for sequencing was blood. The receptors shown here come from a person aged 18 to 75 in good health.

The chain links TRBV18 to TRBJ1-4; D is unclear. The length of the CDR3 is 13 residues. With 4 bases removed from V and 5 bases from J, the gap between germline ends came to 8 bases. Germline assignment: CDR1 KGHSH and CDR2 LQKENI. CDR3 nucleotide sequence: TGTGCCAGCTCACTCAGAAAAAATGAAAAACTGTTTTTT. Amino acid sequence: CASSLRKNEKLFF.

The chain has TRBV7-9 and TRBJ2-3, with D unclear. This CDR3 comprises 13 residues. The V end was cut by 1 base, the J end by 6 bases, with 8 bases between. Germline CDR1 is SEHNR and CDR2 is FQNEAQ (reference sequence). The DNA for the CDR3 is TGTGCCAGCAGCTTAGATAGGGCGGATACGCAGTATTTT. Its translation: CASSLDRADTQYF.